Listed below are T cell receptor beta chains from one sample, sequenced in a study of T cell repertoires in ileal Crohn's disease. Assay: immunoSEQ multiplex PCR; the TCRdb copy retains only in-frame clones and omits some. In the table there are roughly 15,000 clones, about 80% of which are singletons. Sequencing used ileal tissue. All receptors derive from an adult with Crohn's disease. The CDR3 runs from the conserved cysteine through the conserved F or W. Fields, in order: V gene, D gene, clone size, J gene, CDR3 DNA, CDR3 protein. The D gene is left open where the match is weak. Clone sizes are given selectively: once, few, many, or a class where the clone is expanded.

V gene: TRBV4-1
D gene: -
clone size: -
J gene: TRBJ1-1
CDR3 DNA: TGCGCCAGCAGCCAATTACGAGATAACACTGAAGCTTTCTTT
CDR3 protein: CASSQLRDNTEAFF

V gene: TRBV20-1
D gene: -
clone size: once
J gene: TRBJ1-5
CDR3 DNA: TGCAGACGGACGGGATATCAGCCCCAGCATTTT
CDR3 protein: CRRTGYQPQHF

V gene: TRBV19
D gene: -
clone size: -
J gene: TRBJ1-1
CDR3 DNA: TGTGCCAGTAAGGTTGACAGACACACTGAAGCTTTCTTT
CDR3 protein: CASKVDRHTEAFF

V gene: TRBV7-8
D gene: TRBD2
clone size: once
J gene: TRBJ2-3
CDR3 DNA: TGTGCCAGCAGCTTTCTAGCGGGGGGAAGCACAGATACGCAGTATTTT
CDR3 protein: CASSFLAGGSTDTQYF

V gene: TRBV9
D gene: TRBD1
clone size: -
J gene: TRBJ2-7
CDR3 DNA: TGTGCCAGCAGCGTAACTGGGACAGGGTCCTACGAGCAGTACTTC
CDR3 protein: CASSVTGTGSYEQYF

V gene: TRBV4-2
D gene: -
clone size: -
J gene: TRBJ2-3
CDR3 DNA: TGTGCCAGCAGCCAAAGATTGACGAGACTACCGGGGGTCACAGATACGCAGTATTTT
CDR3 protein: CASSQRLTRLPGVTDTQYF

V gene: TRBV25-1
D gene: TRBD2
clone size: once
J gene: TRBJ2-1
CDR3 DNA: TGTGCCAGCAGCCCTAGCGGGAGTCACAATGAGCAGTTCTTC
CDR3 protein: CASSPSGSHNEQFF

V gene: TRBV7-9
D gene: -
clone size: -
J gene: TRBJ1-2
CDR3 DNA: TGTGCCAGCATCGGTGGGGGCGGCTACACCTTC
CDR3 protein: CASIGGGGYTF

V gene: TRBV30
D gene: TRBD1
clone size: -
J gene: TRBJ2-5
CDR3 DNA: TGTGCCTGGAGTAACTACGGGACAGTCCGGGAGACCCAGTACTTC
CDR3 protein: CAWSNYGTVRETQYF

V gene: TRBV7-9
D gene: TRBD1
clone size: -
J gene: TRBJ1-1
CDR3 DNA: TGTGCCAGCAGAGCCCTAGGACAGGAAGGGGACACTGAAGCTTTCTTT
CDR3 protein: CASRALGQEGDTEAFF

V gene: TRBV6-5
D gene: -
clone size: once
J gene: TRBJ1-5
CDR3 DNA: TGTGCCAGCAGCCGTCCGGGGGGCAATCAGCCCCAGCATTTT
CDR3 protein: CASSRPGGNQPQHF

V gene: TRBV19
D gene: -
clone size: -
J gene: TRBJ1-1
CDR3 DNA: TGTGCCAGTAGCTCACACGCTCCCAACACTGAAGCTTTCTTT
CDR3 protein: CASSSHAPNTEAFF

V gene: TRBV5-1
D gene: TRBD1
clone size: -
J gene: TRBJ1-2
CDR3 DNA: TGCGCCAGCAGCTTGGCGGGCAGGGGGTATGGCTACACCTTC
CDR3 protein: CASSLAGRGYGYTF

V gene: TRBV7-9
D gene: TRBD2
clone size: -
J gene: TRBJ2-7
CDR3 DNA: TGTGCCAGCAGTTCGACTAGCGGGGGGGCGCACGAGCAGTACTTC
CDR3 protein: CASSSTSGGAHEQYF

V gene: TRBV27
D gene: -
clone size: -
J gene: TRBJ1-3
CDR3 DNA: TGTGCCAGCAGTTTACTGGGCCCCTCTGGAAACACCATATATTTT
CDR3 protein: CASSLLGPSGNTIYF

V gene: TRBV19
D gene: -
clone size: -
J gene: TRBJ1-2
CDR3 DNA: TGTGCCACCGGAGGACTTGGAGGCTACACCTTC
CDR3 protein: CATGGLGGYTF

V gene: TRBV6-5
D gene: -
clone size: -
J gene: TRBJ1-5
CDR3 DNA: TGTGCCAGCAAAGAAACAGGGAGCAATTTCCAGCCCCAGCATTTT
CDR3 protein: CASKETGSNFQPQHF

V gene: TRBV29-1
D gene: -
clone size: -
J gene: TRBJ2-2
CDR3 DNA: TGCAGCGTTGACAGGGGCTCAAACACCGGGGAGCTGTTTTTT
CDR3 protein: CSVDRGSNTGELFF

V gene: TRBV7-8
D gene: TRBD2
clone size: -
J gene: TRBJ2-3
CDR3 DNA: TGTGCCAGCAGCCCTCTAGCGGGAGCGACCACAGATACGCAGTATTTT
CDR3 protein: CASSPLAGATTDTQYF

V gene: TRBV5-1
D gene: -
clone size: -
J gene: TRBJ2-2
CDR3 DNA: TGCGCCAGCAGCAAGGACAGCTCTTGGGCCGGGGAGCTGTTTTTT
CDR3 protein: CASSKDSSWAGELFF

V gene: TRBV4-2
D gene: TRBD2
clone size: -
J gene: TRBJ2-5
CDR3 DNA: TGTGCCAGCAGCCAACCCCCAAGAGGGACTAGCGGCCCAACCCAGTACTTC
CDR3 protein: CASSQPPRGTSGPTQYF

V gene: TRBV6-4
D gene: TRBD2
clone size: -
J gene: TRBJ2-1
CDR3 DNA: TGTGCCAGCAGTGACGCAGCGGGGGAGTACAATGAGCAGTTCTTC
CDR3 protein: CASSDAAGEYNEQFF

V gene: TRBV9
D gene: TRBD2
clone size: -
J gene: TRBJ2-1
CDR3 DNA: TGTGCCAGCAGCGTTGCAGGATTAGCGGGAGGTTTCAATGAGCAGTTCTTC
CDR3 protein: CASSVAGLAGGFNEQFF

V gene: TRBV18
D gene: TRBD1
clone size: -
J gene: TRBJ1-1
CDR3 DNA: TGTGCCAGCTCAAGCACAGGGGGGCCTAGGGACACTGAAGCTTTCTTT
CDR3 protein: CASSSTGGPRDTEAFF

V gene: TRBV14
D gene: TRBD2
clone size: -
J gene: TRBJ2-3
CDR3 DNA: TGTGCCAGCAGCCAAGCCCTGACTAGCGGGAGAACGCAGTATTTT
CDR3 protein: CASSQALTSGRTQYF

V gene: TRBV7-8
D gene: TRBD1
clone size: -
J gene: TRBJ1-5
CDR3 DNA: TGTGCCAGCAGTTTAGAAGGACAGGGAAGCAATCAGCCCCAGCATTTT
CDR3 protein: CASSLEGQGSNQPQHF

V gene: TRBV6-5
D gene: TRBD1
clone size: -
J gene: TRBJ1-1
CDR3 DNA: TGTGCCAGCACTGAACAGGGGTACACTGAAGCTTTCTTT
CDR3 protein: CASTEQGYTEAFF

V gene: TRBV10-2
D gene: -
clone size: few
J gene: TRBJ2-5
CDR3 DNA: TGCGCCAGCAGCCCTAAAGAGACCCAGTACTTC
CDR3 protein: CASSPKETQYF

V gene: TRBV5-1
D gene: TRBD1
clone size: -
J gene: TRBJ1-1
CDR3 DNA: TGCGCCAGCAGCTTTGGACAGGGGGATGAAGCTTTCTTT
CDR3 protein: CASSFGQGDEAFF

V gene: TRBV7-8
D gene: -
clone size: -
J gene: TRBJ2-1
CDR3 DNA: TGTGCCAGCAGCTTACCGGGGTCCGGGAATGAGCAGTTCTTC
CDR3 protein: CASSLPGSGNEQFF

V gene: TRBV7-2
D gene: -
clone size: -
J gene: TRBJ1-2
CDR3 DNA: TGTGCCAGCAGCTTAGGGGTAGGGGAGGGCTATGGCTACACCTTC
CDR3 protein: CASSLGVGEGYGYTF

V gene: TRBV18
D gene: TRBD2
clone size: few
J gene: TRBJ2-1
CDR3 DNA: TGTGCCAGCTCCCCCCTCCCTACCGGGGGGGGGTACAATGAGCAGTTCTTC
CDR3 protein: CASSPLPTGGGYNEQFF

V gene: TRBV14
D gene: -
clone size: few
J gene: TRBJ2-3
CDR3 DNA: TGTGCCAGCAGCCAAGTTCGTGGAGGCACAGATACGCAGTATTTT
CDR3 protein: CASSQVRGGTDTQYF

V gene: TRBV27
D gene: -
clone size: -
J gene: TRBJ2-7
CDR3 DNA: TGTGCCAGCAGTCGGCAGGGGCCCTACGAGCAGTACTTC
CDR3 protein: CASSRQGPYEQYF

V gene: TRBV7-8
D gene: -
clone size: -
J gene: TRBJ2-5
CDR3 DNA: TGTGCCAGCGCCCCCGGGACTTACCAAGAGACCCAGTACTTC
CDR3 protein: CASAPGTYQETQYF

V gene: TRBV4-1
D gene: -
clone size: once
J gene: TRBJ2-1
CDR3 DNA: TGCGCCAGCAGCCAAGGGCTTTTCAATTACAATGAGCAGTTCTTC
CDR3 protein: CASSQGLFNYNEQFF

V gene: TRBV19
D gene: TRBD2
clone size: few
J gene: TRBJ2-7
CDR3 DNA: TGTGCCAGTAGTGATGGGGCAGGGACTACCTACGAGCAGTACTTC
CDR3 protein: CASSDGAGTTYEQYF

V gene: TRBV14
D gene: -
clone size: -
J gene: TRBJ1-1
CDR3 DNA: TGTGCCAGCAGCCAAGATTTCGCTGAAGCTTTCTTT
CDR3 protein: CASSQDFAEAFF

V gene: TRBV27
D gene: -
clone size: few
J gene: TRBJ1-5
CDR3 DNA: TGTGCCAGCCGTAAGGTGCCAGGGAGGGGTCAGCCCCAGCATTTT
CDR3 protein: CASRKVPGRGQPQHF